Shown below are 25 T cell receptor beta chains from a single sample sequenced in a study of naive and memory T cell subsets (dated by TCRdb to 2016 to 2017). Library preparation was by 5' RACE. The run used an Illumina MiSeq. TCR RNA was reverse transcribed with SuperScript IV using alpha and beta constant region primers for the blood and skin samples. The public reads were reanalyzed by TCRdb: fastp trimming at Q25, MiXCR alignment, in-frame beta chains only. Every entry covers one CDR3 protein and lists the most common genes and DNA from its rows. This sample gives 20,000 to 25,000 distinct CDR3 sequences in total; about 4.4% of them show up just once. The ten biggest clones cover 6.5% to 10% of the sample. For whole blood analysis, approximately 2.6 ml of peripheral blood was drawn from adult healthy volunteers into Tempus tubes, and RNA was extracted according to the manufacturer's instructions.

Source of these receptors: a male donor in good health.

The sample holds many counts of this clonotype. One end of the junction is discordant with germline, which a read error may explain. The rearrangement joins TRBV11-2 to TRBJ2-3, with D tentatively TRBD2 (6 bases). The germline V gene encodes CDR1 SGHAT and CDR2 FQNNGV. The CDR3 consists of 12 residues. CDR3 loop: CVSSPSGDTQYF. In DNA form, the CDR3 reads TGTGTCAGCAGCCCGAGCGGGGATACGCAGTATTTT.

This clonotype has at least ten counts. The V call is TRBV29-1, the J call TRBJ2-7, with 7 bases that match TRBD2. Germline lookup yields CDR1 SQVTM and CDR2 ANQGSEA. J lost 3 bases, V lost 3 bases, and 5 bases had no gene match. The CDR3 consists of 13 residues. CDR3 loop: CSVDSGGGYEQYF. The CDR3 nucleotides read TGCAGCGTTGACTCTGGGGGGGGCTACGAGCAGTACTTC.

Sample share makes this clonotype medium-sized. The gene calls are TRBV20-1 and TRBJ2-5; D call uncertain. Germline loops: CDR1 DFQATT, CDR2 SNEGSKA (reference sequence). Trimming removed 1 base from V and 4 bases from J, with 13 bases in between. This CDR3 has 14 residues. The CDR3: CSARGPFKGETQYF. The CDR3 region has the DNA TGCAGTGCTAGAGGTCCCTTTAAAGGAGAGACCCAGTACTTC.

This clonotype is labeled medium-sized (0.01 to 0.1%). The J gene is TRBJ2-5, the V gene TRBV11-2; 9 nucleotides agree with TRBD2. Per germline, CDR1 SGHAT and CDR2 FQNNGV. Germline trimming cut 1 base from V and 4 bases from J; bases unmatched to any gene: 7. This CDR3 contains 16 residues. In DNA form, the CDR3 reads TGTGCCAGCAGCTTAGTGGCTAGCGGGAATCCAGAGACCCAGTACTTC. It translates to CASSLVASGNPETQYF.

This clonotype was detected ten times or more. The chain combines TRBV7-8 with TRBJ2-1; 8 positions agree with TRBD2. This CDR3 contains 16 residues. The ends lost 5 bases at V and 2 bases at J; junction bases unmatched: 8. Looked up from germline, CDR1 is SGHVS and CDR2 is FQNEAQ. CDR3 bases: TGTGCCAGCAGCCTAAGGACTAGCATCACCTACAATGAGCAGTTCTTC. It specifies CASSLRTSITYNEQFF.

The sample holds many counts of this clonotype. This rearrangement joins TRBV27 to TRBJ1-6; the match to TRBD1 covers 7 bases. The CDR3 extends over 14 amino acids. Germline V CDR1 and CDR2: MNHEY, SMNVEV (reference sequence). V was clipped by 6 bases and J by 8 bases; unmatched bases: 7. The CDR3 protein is CASSHRGLHSPLHF. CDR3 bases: TGTGCCAGCAGCCACAGGGGACTACATTCACCCCTCCACTTT.

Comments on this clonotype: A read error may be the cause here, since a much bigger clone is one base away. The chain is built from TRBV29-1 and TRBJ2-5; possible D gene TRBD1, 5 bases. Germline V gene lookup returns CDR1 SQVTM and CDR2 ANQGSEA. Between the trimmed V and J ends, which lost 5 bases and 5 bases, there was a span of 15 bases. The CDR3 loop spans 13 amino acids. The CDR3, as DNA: TGCAGCGTTCAAGGGGTGCAGTGGGAGACCCAGTACTTC. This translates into CSVQGVQWETQYF.

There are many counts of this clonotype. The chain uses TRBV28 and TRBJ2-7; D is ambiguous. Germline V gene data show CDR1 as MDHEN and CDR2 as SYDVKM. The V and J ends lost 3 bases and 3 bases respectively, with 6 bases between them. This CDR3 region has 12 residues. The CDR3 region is CASSFGSYEQYF. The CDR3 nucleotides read TGTGCCAGCAGTTTCGGCAGCTACGAGCAGTACTTC.

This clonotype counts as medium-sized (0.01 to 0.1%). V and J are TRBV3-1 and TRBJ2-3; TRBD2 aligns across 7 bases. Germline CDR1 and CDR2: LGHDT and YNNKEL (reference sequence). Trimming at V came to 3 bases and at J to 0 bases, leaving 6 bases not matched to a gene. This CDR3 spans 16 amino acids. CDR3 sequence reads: CASSHVLAASTDTQYF. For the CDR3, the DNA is TGTGCCAGCAGCCACGTCCTAGCGGCTAGCACAGATACGCAGTATTTT.

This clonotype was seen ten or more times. This chain's CDR3 is CASSILSSGRRGEQFF. In DNA form, the CDR3 reads TGTGCCAGTAGTATCCTATCTAGCGGGAGAAGAGGTGAGCAGTTCTTC. This chain uses TRBV19 with TRBJ2-1; 10 bases map to TRBD2. The CDR3 is 16 amino acids. V was clipped by 3 bases and J by 9 bases; unmatched bases: 11. Germline CDR1 reads LNHDA; CDR2 reads SQIVND (reference sequence).

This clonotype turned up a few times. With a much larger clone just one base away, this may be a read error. In DNA form, the CDR3 reads TGCGCCAGCAGCCACAAAAAGACAGGGGCGAATGGCGACACCTTC. The encoded protein is CASSHKKTGANGDTF. The rearrangement links TRBV4-1 to TRBJ1-2; 8 bases are a match to TRBD1. Germline V CDR1 and CDR2: MGHRA, YSYEKL. There are 15 residues in the CDR3.

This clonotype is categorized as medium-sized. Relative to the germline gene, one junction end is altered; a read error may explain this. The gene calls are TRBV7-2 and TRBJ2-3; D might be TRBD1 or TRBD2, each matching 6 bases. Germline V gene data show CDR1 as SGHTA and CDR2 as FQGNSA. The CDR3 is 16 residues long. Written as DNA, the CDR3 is TGTGCCAGCATCTTACAGGGACTTCCTAGCACAGATACGCAGTATTTT. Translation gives CASILQGLPSTDTQYF.

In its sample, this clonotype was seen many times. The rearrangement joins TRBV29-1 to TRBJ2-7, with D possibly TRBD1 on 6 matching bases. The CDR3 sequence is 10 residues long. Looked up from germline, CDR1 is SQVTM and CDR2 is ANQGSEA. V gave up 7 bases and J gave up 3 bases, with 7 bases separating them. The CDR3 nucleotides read TGCAGCGGCAGGGGCTACGAGCAGTACTTC. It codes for CSGRGYEQYF.

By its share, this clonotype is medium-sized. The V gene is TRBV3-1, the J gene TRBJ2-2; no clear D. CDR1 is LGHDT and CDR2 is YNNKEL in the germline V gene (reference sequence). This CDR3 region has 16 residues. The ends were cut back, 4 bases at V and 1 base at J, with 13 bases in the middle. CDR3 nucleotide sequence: TGTGCCAGCAGCCGGTTGGGAAGTAAGAACACCGGGGAGCTGTTTTTT. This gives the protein CASSRLGSKNTGELFF.

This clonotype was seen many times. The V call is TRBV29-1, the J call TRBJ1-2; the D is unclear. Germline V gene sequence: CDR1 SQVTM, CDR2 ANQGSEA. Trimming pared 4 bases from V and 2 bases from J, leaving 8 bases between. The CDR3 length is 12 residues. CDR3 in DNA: TGCAGCGTTGTCCCTAACAACTATGGCTACACCTTC. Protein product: CSVVPNNYGYTF.

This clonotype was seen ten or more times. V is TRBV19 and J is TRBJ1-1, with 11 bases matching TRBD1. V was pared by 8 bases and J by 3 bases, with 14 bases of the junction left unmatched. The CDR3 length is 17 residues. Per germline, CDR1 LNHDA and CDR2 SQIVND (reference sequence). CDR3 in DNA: TGTGCCAGTTCGAATCTGAGGGACAGGGGGTGGTACACTGAAGCTTTCTTT. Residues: CASSNLRDRGWYTEAFF.

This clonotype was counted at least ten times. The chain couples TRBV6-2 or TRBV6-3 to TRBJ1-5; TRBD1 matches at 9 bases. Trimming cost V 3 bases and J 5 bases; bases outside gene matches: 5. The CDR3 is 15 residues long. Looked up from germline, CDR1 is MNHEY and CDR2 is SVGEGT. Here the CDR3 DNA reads TGTGCCAGCAGTTATGGACAGGGGACATATCAGCCCCAGCATTTT. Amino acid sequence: CASSYGQGTYQPQHF.

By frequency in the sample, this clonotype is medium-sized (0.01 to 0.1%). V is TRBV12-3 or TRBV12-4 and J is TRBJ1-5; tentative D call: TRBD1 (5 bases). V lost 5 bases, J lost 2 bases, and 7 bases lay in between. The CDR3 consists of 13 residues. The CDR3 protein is CASSRGGNQPQHF. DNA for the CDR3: TGTGCCAGCAGTAGAGGGGGCAATCAGCCCCAGCATTTT.

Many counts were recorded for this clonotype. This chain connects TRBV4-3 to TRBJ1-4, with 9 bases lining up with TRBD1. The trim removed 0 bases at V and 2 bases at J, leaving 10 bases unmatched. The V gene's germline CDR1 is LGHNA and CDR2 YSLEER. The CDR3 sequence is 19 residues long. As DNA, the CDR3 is TGCGCCAGCAGCCAAGACCCGGGACAGGGTTTCGTGACTAATGAAAAACTGTTTTTT. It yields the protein CASSQDPGQGFVTNEKLFF.

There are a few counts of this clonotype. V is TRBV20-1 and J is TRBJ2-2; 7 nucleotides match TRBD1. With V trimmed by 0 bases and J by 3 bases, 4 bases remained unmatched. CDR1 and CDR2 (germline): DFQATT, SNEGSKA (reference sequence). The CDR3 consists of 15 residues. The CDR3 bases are TGCAGTGCTAGAGAAGGGGGCGTTCACACCGGGGAGCTGTTTTTT. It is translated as CSAREGGVHTGELFF.

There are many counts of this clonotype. Here the CDR3 reads CAWSLAMGQPQHF. The CDR3 region has the DNA TGTGCCTGGAGTCTAGCAATGGGTCAGCCCCAGCATTTT. The genes are TRBV30 and TRBJ1-5; D uncertain. CDR1 is GTSNPN, CDR2 SVGIG, per germline (reference sequence). V was pared by 2 bases and J by 6 bases, with 11 bases between. The CDR3 extends over 13 amino acids.

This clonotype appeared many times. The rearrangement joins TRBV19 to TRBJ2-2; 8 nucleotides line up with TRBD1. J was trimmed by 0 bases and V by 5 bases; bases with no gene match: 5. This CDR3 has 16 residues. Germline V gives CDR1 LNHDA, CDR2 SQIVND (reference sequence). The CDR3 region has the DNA TGTGCCAGTAGTCCTCGACAGGGGACGAACACCGGGGAGCTGTTTTTT. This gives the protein CASSPRQGTNTGELFF. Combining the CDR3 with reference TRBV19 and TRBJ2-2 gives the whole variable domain DGGITQSPKYLFRKEGQNVTLSCEQNLNHDAMYWYRQDPGQGLRLIYYSQIVNDFQKGDIAEGYSVSREKKESFPLTVTSAQKNPTAFYLCASSPRQGTNTGELFFGEGSRLTVL.

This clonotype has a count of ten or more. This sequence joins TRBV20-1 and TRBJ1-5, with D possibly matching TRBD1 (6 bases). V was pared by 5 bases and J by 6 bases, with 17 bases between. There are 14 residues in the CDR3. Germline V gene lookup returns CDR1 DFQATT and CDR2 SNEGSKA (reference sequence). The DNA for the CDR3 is TGCAGTGCTCAGACAGGCGATCCCCTTCAGCCCCAGCATTTT. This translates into CSAQTGDPLQPQHF.

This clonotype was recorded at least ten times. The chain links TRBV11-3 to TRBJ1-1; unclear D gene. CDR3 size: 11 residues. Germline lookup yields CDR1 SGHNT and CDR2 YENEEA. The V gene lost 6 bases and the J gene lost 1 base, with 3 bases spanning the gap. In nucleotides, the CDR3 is TGTGCCAGCAGACAGAACACTGAAGCTTTCTTT. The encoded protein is CASRQNTEAFF.

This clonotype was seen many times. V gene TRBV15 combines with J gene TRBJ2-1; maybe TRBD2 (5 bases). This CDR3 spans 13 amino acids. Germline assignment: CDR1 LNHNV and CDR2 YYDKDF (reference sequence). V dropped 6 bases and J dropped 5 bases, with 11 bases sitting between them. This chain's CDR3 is CATRMLRDNEQFF. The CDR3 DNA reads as TGTGCCACCAGAATGTTGCGGGACAATGAGCAGTTCTTC.